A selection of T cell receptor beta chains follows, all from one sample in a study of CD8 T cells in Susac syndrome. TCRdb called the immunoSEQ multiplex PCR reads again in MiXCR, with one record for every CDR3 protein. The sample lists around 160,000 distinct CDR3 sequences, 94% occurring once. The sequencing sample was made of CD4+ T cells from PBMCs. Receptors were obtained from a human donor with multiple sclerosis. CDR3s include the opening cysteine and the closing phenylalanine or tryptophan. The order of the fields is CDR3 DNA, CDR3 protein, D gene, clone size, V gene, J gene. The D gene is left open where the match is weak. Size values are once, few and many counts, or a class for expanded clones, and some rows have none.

cdr3_nt: TGTGCCAGCAGTTCCCCGGCTAGCGGCTCCTACGAGCAGTACTTC; cdr3_aa: CASSSPASGSYEQYF; d_call: TRBD2; clone_size: NA; v_call: TRBV27; j_call: TRBJ2-7
cdr3_nt: TGTGCCAGCAGTTCCCAAGCGGGCTCCTACGAGCAGTACTTC; cdr3_aa: CASSSQAGSYEQYF; d_call: NA; clone_size: NA; v_call: TRBV12-3/TRBV12-4; j_call: TRBJ2-7
cdr3_nt: TGTGCCAGCAGTGAAGGGGCCCGCACTGAAGCTTTCTTT; cdr3_aa: CASSEGARTEAFF; d_call: NA; clone_size: once; v_call: TRBV6-4; j_call: TRBJ1-1
cdr3_nt: TGTGCCAGCAGTCCCCCCCAGGGGGTAACGAACACTGAAGCTTTCTTT; cdr3_aa: CASSPPQGVTNTEAFF; d_call: TRBD1; clone_size: NA; v_call: TRBV28; j_call: TRBJ1-1
cdr3_nt: TGTGCCAGCAGCTCTTACAGGGGACGCGGTGAAGCTTTCTTT; cdr3_aa: CASSSYRGRGEAFF; d_call: TRBD1; clone_size: NA; v_call: TRBV7-9; j_call: TRBJ1-1
cdr3_nt: TGCAGCGCCTCCGCTCGGACAGGGGCCGGAAACACCATATATTTT; cdr3_aa: CSASARTGAGNTIYF; d_call: TRBD1; clone_size: once; v_call: TRBV29-1; j_call: TRBJ1-3
cdr3_nt: TGTGCCAGTACCCAACCCGGGAGGTCGCCTCGTTCAACTAATGAAAAACTGTTTTTT; cdr3_aa: CASTQPGRSPRSTNEKLFF; d_call: NA; clone_size: NA; v_call: TRBV19; j_call: TRBJ1-4
cdr3_nt: TGTGCCAGCAGTTTTGCTGATCTCTACGAGCAGTACTTC; cdr3_aa: CASSFADLYEQYF; d_call: NA; clone_size: NA; v_call: TRBV27; j_call: TRBJ2-7
cdr3_nt: TGTGCCAGCGGGCGGGGGCCTAACACTGAAGCTTTCTTT; cdr3_aa: CASGRGPNTEAFF; d_call: NA; clone_size: NA; v_call: TRBV3-1; j_call: TRBJ1-1
cdr3_nt: TGCGCCAGCAGAGTTGCCATAGTTGGAGATACGCAGTATTTT; cdr3_aa: CASRVAIVGDTQYF; d_call: NA; clone_size: NA; v_call: TRBV5-1; j_call: TRBJ2-3
cdr3_nt: TGCAGCGTTGGAAGGGAGGGAAACACCATATATTTT; cdr3_aa: CSVGREGNTIYF; d_call: NA; clone_size: NA; v_call: TRBV29-1; j_call: TRBJ1-3
cdr3_nt: TGTGCCAGCAGCCCCGTGGGGGGACATGGCTACACCTTC; cdr3_aa: CASSPVGGHGYTF; d_call: NA; clone_size: NA; v_call: TRBV7-9; j_call: TRBJ1-2
cdr3_nt: TGTGCCACCTTCAGTGCCCTTTCTGTTGCCGGGGAGCTGTTTTTT; cdr3_aa: CATFSALSVAGELFF; d_call: NA; clone_size: NA; v_call: TRBV19; j_call: TRBJ2-2
cdr3_nt: TGTGCCAGCAGCGGACAGGTCGGCACTGAAGCTTTCTTT; cdr3_aa: CASSGQVGTEAFF; d_call: TRBD1; clone_size: once; v_call: TRBV5-4; j_call: TRBJ1-1
cdr3_nt: TGTGCCAGCAGTGAAAGTCTGAACACTGAAGCTTTCTTT; cdr3_aa: CASSESLNTEAFF; d_call: NA; clone_size: NA; v_call: TRBV2; j_call: TRBJ1-1
cdr3_nt: TGTGCCAGCAGCCAAGGAGAAGGGACCCAGTACTTC; cdr3_aa: CASSQGEGTQYF; d_call: NA; clone_size: NA; v_call: TRBV3-1; j_call: TRBJ2-5
cdr3_nt: TGCAGTGCTCACACGTTGGGGGGCATCGGCGGGCAGACCCAGTACTTC; cdr3_aa: CSAHTLGGIGGQTQYF; d_call: NA; clone_size: NA; v_call: TRBV20-1; j_call: TRBJ2-5
cdr3_nt: TGTGCCAGCGCGAACCGAAGGGAGGCCGGGGAGCTGTTTTTT; cdr3_aa: CASANRREAGELFF; d_call: NA; clone_size: NA; v_call: TRBV5-6; j_call: TRBJ2-2
cdr3_nt: TGTGCCAGCAGCCCAAACCTGTCCGGAACTGGGGCCAACGTCCTGACTTTC; cdr3_aa: CASSPNLSGTGANVLTF; d_call: NA; clone_size: once; v_call: TRBV4-2; j_call: TRBJ2-6
cdr3_nt: TGCAGCGTTGAAGTCCTCGACACGATTTACAATGAGCAGTTCTTC; cdr3_aa: CSVEVLDTIYNEQFF; d_call: NA; clone_size: NA; v_call: TRBV29-1; j_call: TRBJ2-1
cdr3_nt: TGTGCCCTACGCTCAGGGACAGGGGAATCTGGGGCCAACGTCCTGACTTTC; cdr3_aa: CALRSGTGESGANVLTF; d_call: TRBD1; clone_size: NA; v_call: TRBV30; j_call: TRBJ2-6
cdr3_nt: TGTGCCAGCAGCTTTGTTGGCGGGCATCAAGAGACCCAGTACTTC; cdr3_aa: CASSFVGGHQETQYF; d_call: NA; clone_size: NA; v_call: TRBV7-2; j_call: TRBJ2-5
cdr3_nt: TGCAGTGCTATCACGGACAGCGGACACGAGCAGTACTTC; cdr3_aa: CSAITDSGHEQYF; d_call: NA; clone_size: NA; v_call: TRBV20-1; j_call: TRBJ2-7
cdr3_nt: TGTGCCATCAGTGAAAGAAGCGGGGGCTCTTACAATGAGCAGTTCTTC; cdr3_aa: CAISERSGGSYNEQFF; d_call: TRBD2; clone_size: NA; v_call: TRBV10-3; j_call: TRBJ2-1
cdr3_nt: TGTGCCTGGAGTGTGGGAGGGTTCGATGGCTACACCTTC; cdr3_aa: CAWSVGGFDGYTF; d_call: NA; clone_size: NA; v_call: TRBV30; j_call: TRBJ1-2
cdr3_nt: TGTGCCAGCAGCCAGCTCGGACAGGGGGCGAGATGGCGCACCGGGGAGCTGTTTTTT; cdr3_aa: CASSQLGQGARWRTGELFF; d_call: TRBD1; clone_size: NA; v_call: TRBV3-1; j_call: TRBJ2-2
cdr3_nt: TGTGCCAGCAGCCTCCGACAGGGCTACCAGCCCCAGCATTTT; cdr3_aa: CASSLRQGYQPQHF; d_call: TRBD1; clone_size: NA; v_call: TRBV7-2; j_call: TRBJ1-5
cdr3_nt: TGCAGCGTCGCAGGGGGAAACACTGAAGCTTTCTTT; cdr3_aa: CSVAGGNTEAFF; d_call: TRBD1; clone_size: NA; v_call: TRBV29-1; j_call: TRBJ1-1
cdr3_nt: TGTGCCAGCTCAAGTGTTGCGGAAGAGACCCAGTACTTC; cdr3_aa: CASSSVAEETQYF; d_call: NA; clone_size: NA; v_call: TRBV18; j_call: TRBJ2-5
cdr3_nt: TGTGCCAGCAGCCAGTCAGGGACGGTTTTGCCCCAGTACTTC; cdr3_aa: CASSQSGTVLPQYF; d_call: NA; clone_size: once; v_call: TRBV3-1; j_call: TRBJ2-5
cdr3_nt: TGCAGTGCTAGAGATCTCCGAGGCGAGCAGCCCCAGCATTTT; cdr3_aa: CSARDLRGEQPQHF; d_call: NA; clone_size: NA; v_call: TRBV20-1; j_call: TRBJ1-5
cdr3_nt: TGTGCCAGCAGCCGACTAGCGGGAGAAGAGACCCAGTACTTC; cdr3_aa: CASSRLAGEETQYF; d_call: TRBD2; clone_size: NA; v_call: TRBV6-5; j_call: TRBJ2-5
cdr3_nt: TGTGCCAGCAGTTACGGCGAGAACACCGGGGAGCTGTTTTTT; cdr3_aa: CASSYGENTGELFF; d_call: NA; clone_size: NA; v_call: TRBV6-2/TRBV6-3; j_call: TRBJ2-2
cdr3_nt: TGTGCCAGCACTGCTATTTTGCCCGGGACAGGGGGCCTCACTGAAGCTTTCTTT; cdr3_aa: CASTAILPGTGGLTEAFF; d_call: TRBD1; clone_size: once; v_call: TRBV24-1; j_call: TRBJ1-1
cdr3_nt: TGTGCCAGCAGCCCTAGCGGGGCCCCAGATACGCAGTATTTT; cdr3_aa: CASSPSGAPDTQYF; d_call: TRBD2; clone_size: few; v_call: TRBV3-1; j_call: TRBJ2-3
cdr3_nt: TGCAGTGCTCATCGGGAGCGGGGGACCTACGAGCAGTACTTC; cdr3_aa: CSAHRERGTYEQYF; d_call: TRBD2; clone_size: NA; v_call: TRBV20-1; j_call: TRBJ2-7
cdr3_nt: TGTGCCAGCAGCCCTGGCGTTCCGAGCTCTGGGGCCAACGTCCTGACTTTC; cdr3_aa: CASSPGVPSSGANVLTF; d_call: NA; clone_size: NA; v_call: TRBV7-2; j_call: TRBJ2-6
cdr3_nt: TGCAGTGCTAGGGGCCTCACAGATACGCAGTATTTT; cdr3_aa: CSARGLTDTQYF; d_call: NA; clone_size: NA; v_call: TRBV20-1; j_call: TRBJ2-3
cdr3_nt: TGTGCCAGCAGTGATTACCGCACCGGGGAGCTGTTTTTT; cdr3_aa: CASSDYRTGELFF; d_call: NA; clone_size: NA; v_call: TRBV6-4; j_call: TRBJ2-2
cdr3_nt: TGCAGCGTCTCCACCGCCGGACTAGCGGAGGGTGAGCAGTACTTC; cdr3_aa: CSVSTAGLAEGEQYF; d_call: TRBD2; clone_size: NA; v_call: TRBV29-1; j_call: TRBJ2-7
cdr3_nt: TGTGCCAGTAGTCTCCATCGGCCCGGCAATCAGCCCCAGCATTTT; cdr3_aa: CASSLHRPGNQPQHF; d_call: NA; clone_size: NA; v_call: TRBV19; j_call: TRBJ1-5
cdr3_nt: TGTGCCAGCACATACTTAGCGGGACTAGCGGACAATGAGCAGTTCTTC; cdr3_aa: CASTYLAGLADNEQFF; d_call: TRBD2; clone_size: NA; v_call: TRBV2; j_call: TRBJ2-1
cdr3_nt: TGTGCCACCAGCAGCCTAATAGGTGGGGGCTACACCTTC; cdr3_aa: CATSSLIGGGYTF; d_call: NA; clone_size: NA; v_call: TRBV15; j_call: TRBJ1-2
cdr3_nt: TGTGCCAGCAGCCAAGCCAGAGGCGAGCAGTACTTC; cdr3_aa: CASSQARGEQYF; d_call: NA; clone_size: once; v_call: TRBV3-1; j_call: TRBJ2-7
cdr3_nt: TGTGCCAGCAGTCCGACACCTAACTATGGCTACACCTTC; cdr3_aa: CASSPTPNYGYTF; d_call: NA; clone_size: NA; v_call: TRBV28; j_call: TRBJ1-2
cdr3_nt: TGCAGTGCTTTGCCGGGACAGGGGATAGGCTACACCTTC; cdr3_aa: CSALPGQGIGYTF; d_call: TRBD1; clone_size: NA; v_call: TRBV20-1; j_call: TRBJ1-2
cdr3_nt: TGTGCCAGCAGCTTGGGAGACGGGAGAGCGACAGATACGCAGTATTTT; cdr3_aa: CASSLGDGRATDTQYF; d_call: NA; clone_size: NA; v_call: TRBV7-7; j_call: TRBJ2-3
cdr3_nt: TGTGCCAGCAGCGCAATAGCGGGTCTAAGCACAGATACGCAGTATTTT; cdr3_aa: CASSAIAGLSTDTQYF; d_call: TRBD2; clone_size: NA; v_call: TRBV7-2; j_call: TRBJ2-3
cdr3_nt: TGTGCCAGCAGCTTGCGGGGCCGGGGGACTGAAGCTTTCTTT; cdr3_aa: CASSLRGRGTEAFF; d_call: NA; clone_size: NA; v_call: TRBV5-6; j_call: TRBJ1-1
cdr3_nt: TGCAGCGAGTTCACAGATACGCAGTATTTT; cdr3_aa: CSEFTDTQYF; d_call: NA; clone_size: NA; v_call: TRBV29-1; j_call: TRBJ2-3
cdr3_nt: TGTGCCAGCAGTTACTGGGGACCCTCCTACGAGCAGTACTTC; cdr3_aa: CASSYWGPSYEQYF; d_call: NA; clone_size: NA; v_call: TRBV6-5; j_call: TRBJ2-7
cdr3_nt: TGTGCCAGCAGCTCGGGGGGCGGGAGGGTCTCTGGAAACACCATATATTTT; cdr3_aa: CASSSGGGRVSGNTIYF; d_call: NA; clone_size: NA; v_call: TRBV7-6; j_call: TRBJ1-3
cdr3_nt: TGCAGTGCTAGAGTGACTAGCGGGACTAACGAGCAGTACTTC; cdr3_aa: CSARVTSGTNEQYF; d_call: TRBD2; clone_size: NA; v_call: TRBV20-1; j_call: TRBJ2-7
cdr3_nt: TGTGCCAGCAGCCGTCGGGACCACCATAGGGAGACCCAGTACTTC; cdr3_aa: CASSRRDHHRETQYF; d_call: NA; clone_size: NA; v_call: TRBV7-9; j_call: TRBJ2-5
cdr3_nt: TGCGCCAGCAGCTTACGGACAGCACAGTACGAGCAGTACTTC; cdr3_aa: CASSLRTAQYEQYF; d_call: NA; clone_size: NA; v_call: TRBV5-1; j_call: TRBJ2-7